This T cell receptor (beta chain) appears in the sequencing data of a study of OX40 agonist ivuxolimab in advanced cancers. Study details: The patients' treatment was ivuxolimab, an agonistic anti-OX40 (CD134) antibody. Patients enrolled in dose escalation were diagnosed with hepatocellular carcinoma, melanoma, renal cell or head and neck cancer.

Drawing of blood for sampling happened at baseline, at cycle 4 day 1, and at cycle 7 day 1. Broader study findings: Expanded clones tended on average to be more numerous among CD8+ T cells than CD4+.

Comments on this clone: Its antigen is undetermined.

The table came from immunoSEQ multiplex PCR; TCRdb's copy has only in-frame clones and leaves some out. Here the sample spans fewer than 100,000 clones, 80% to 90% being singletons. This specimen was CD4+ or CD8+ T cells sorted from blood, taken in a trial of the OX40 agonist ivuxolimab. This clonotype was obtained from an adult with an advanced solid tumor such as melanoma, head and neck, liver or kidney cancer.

The CDR3 nucleotides read TGTGCCAGCAGTGATCAAAGGGGAAACAGGGGAATTAAAGGCAATCAGCCCCAGCATTTT. Residues: CASSDQRGNRGIKGNQPQHF. The chain couples TRBV6-1 to TRBJ1-5; TRBD1 agrees at 7 bases. V was clipped by 3 bases and J by 2 bases; unmatched bases: 19. In germline, CDR1 is MNHNS, CDR2 SASEGT. The CDR3 sequence is 20 residues long.